This TCR beta chain appears in the sequencing data of a study of cytomegalovirus exposure and HLA in healthy donors. The overall study: There were approximately 400 genotyped donors. Of these, 81% fell in the genetic ancestry cluster associated with self-reported Caucasian donors.

This CDR3 has 15 residues. V was cut by 3 bases and J by 1 base, with 12 bases left in between. Germline V gene data show CDR1 as PRHDT and CDR2 as FYEKMQ (reference sequence). In regard to this clone: Its antigen is as yet unknown.

Overall study results and limits: Researchers reported in a later analysis that a missense DCLRE1C variant was tied to TCR beta V- and J-gene trimming. With further analysis later on, most CMV-associated TCR beta chains appeared HLA-restricted. Most observed TCR sequences were rare, whereas some public TCRs were detected in many donors.

Primers included in the PCR were 60 Vbeta and 13 Jbeta primers. TCRdb's table, derived via immunoSEQ multiplex PCR, lists solely in-frame clones and lacks some. There are approximately 140,000 clones in the sample; around 77% occur only once, and more than 4.5% lies in the top ten. The sample comprised PBMCs. The chain joins TRBV13 to TRBJ2-5, with a possible D match to TRBD1 (5 bases). This receptor was taken from a woman aged 45-59 years in good health and CMV-seronegative. This CDR3 is CASSLSRDSQETQYF. The CDR3 DNA sequence: TGTGCCAGCAGCTTGAGTCGAGACAGCCAAGAGACCCAGTACTTC.